This entry lists 12 T cell receptor beta chains sequenced from one sample in a study of early T cells in non-severe SARS-CoV-2 infection. MiXCR, applied by TCRdb to the 5' RACE reads, yields one record per CDR3 protein. The table includes about 67,000 distinct CDR3 sequences, roughly 11% detected once. Source material: whole blood. Receptors originate from an adult who was a healthcare worker with PCR-confirmed SARS-CoV-2 infection or an uninfected control (not recorded which).

This clonotype was seen only a few times. The rearrangement links TRBV7-2 to TRBJ2-1, with D unresolved. The ends were cut back, 4 bases at V and 7 bases at J, with 11 bases in the middle. Germline CDR1 reads SGHTA; CDR2 reads FQGNSA. The CDR3 consists of 13 residues. The CDR3 region has the DNA TGTGCCAGCAGCTCTTTTCTGAGAAATGAGCAGTTCTTC. It specifies CASSSFLRNEQFF.

The table lists this clonotype with many counts. This chain uses TRBV23-1 with TRBJ2-7; no clear D gene. TRBV23-1 has ORF status, its function being uncertain. V gave up 11 bases and J gave up 6 bases, with 20 bases separating them. The CDR3 has 13 residues. The DNA for the CDR3 is TGCGCCGTGCCCTTGCCCAGATTTGGCGAGCAGTACTTC. This gives the protein CAVPLPRFGEQYF.

In its sample, this clonotype was seen a few times. The chain is built from TRBV6-6 and TRBJ2-7; D perhaps matches TRBD2 (6 bases). The length of the CDR3 is 14 residues. The V and J ends lost 2 bases and 5 bases respectively, with 13 bases between them. From germline, CDR1 is MNHNY and CDR2 SVGAGI (reference sequence). CDR3 bases: TGTGCCAGCAGTTACGGAGGGGCAGGGAACGAGCAGTACTTC. Protein: CASSYGGAGNEQYF.

This clonotype was seen a few times. The chain couples TRBV6-7 to TRBJ1-5; D gene unclear. TRBV6-7 is designated an ORF whose function remains uncertain. V was pared by 2 bases and J by 0 bases, with 14 bases between. The CDR3 covers 17 residues. CDR3 protein: CASSYPNGGNSNQPQHF. The DNA of the CDR3 is TGTGCCAGCAGTTACCCCAATGGCGGGAATAGCAATCAGCCCCAGCATTTT.

This clonotype was picked up a small number of times. V and J are TRBV5-1 and TRBJ2-7, with 8 nucleotides matching TRBD2. Trimming took 4 bases from V and 2 from J; bases not matched to a gene: 5. CDR3 size: 14 residues. Germline loops: CDR1 SGHRS, CDR2 YFSETQ. The CDR3 reads CASSVSGGTYEQYF. The DNA for the CDR3 is TGCGCCAGCAGCGTAAGCGGGGGAACCTACGAGCAGTACTTC. The variable domain in full, with the rest retrieved from reference TRBV5-1 and TRBJ2-7, is KAGVTQTPRYLIKTRGQQVTLSCSPISGHRSVSWYQQTPGQGLQFLFEYFSETQRNKGNFPGRFSGRQFSNSRSEMNVSTLELGDSALYLCASSVSGGTYEQYFGPGTRLTVT.

The chain links TRBV11-2 to TRBJ2-2; TRBD1 aligns across 11 bases. The V gene's germline CDR1 is SGHAT and CDR2 FQNNGV. Germline trimming cut 2 bases from V and 4 bases from J; bases unmatched to any gene: 6. The CDR3 length is 17 residues. The CDR3 nucleotides are TGTGCCAGCAGCTTATTCCCCGGGACAGGGGGCACCGGGGAGCTGTTTTTT. Amino acids: CASSLFPGTGGTGELFF. Looking up the rest from reference TRBV11-2 and TRBJ2-2 gives the full variable domain: EAGVAQSPRYKIIEKRQSVAFWCNPISGHATLYWYQQILGQGPKLLIQFQNNGVVDDSQLPKDRFSAERLKGVDSTLKIQPAKLEDSAVYLCASSLFPGTGGTGELFFGEGSRLTVL.

V and J are TRBV5-6 and TRBJ2-1, with no clear D. Germline V gene data show CDR1 as SGHDT and CDR2 as YYEEEE. V lost 0 bases to trimming and J lost 3 bases, with 10 bases between them. This CDR3 spans 15 amino acids. CDR3 in amino acids: CASSLDITNYNEQFF. CDR3 bases: TGTGCCAGCAGCTTGGATATAACTAACTACAATGAGCAGTTCTTC.

This clonotype was recorded at least ten times. The rearrangement uses TRBV7-6 and TRBJ1-3; perhaps TRBD1 as D (6 bases). The CDR3 runs to 14 residues. Trimming stripped 3 bases from V and 4 bases from J, with 10 bases between. Germline CDR1 SGHVS, CDR2 FNYEAQ. CDR3 bases: TGTGCCAGCAGCTTGAGACAGGCGGGAAACACCATATATTTT. It encodes CASSLRQAGNTIYF. The full variable domain, in which reference TRBV7-6 and TRBJ1-3 provide the parts outside the CDR3, is GAGVSQSPRYKVTKRGQDVALRCDPISGHVSLYWYRQALGQGPEFLTYFNYEAQQDKSGLPNDRFSAERPEGSISTLTIQRTEQRDSAMYRCASSLRQAGNTIYFGEGSWLTVV.

This clonotype was recorded many times. The CDR3 DNA is TGTGCCAGCAGTGAATGGCAGGGTAATTCGGCTTTCTTT. This encodes CASSEWQGNSAFF. This chain links TRBV6-1 with TRBJ1-1; D might be TRBD1 (5 bases). Trimming took 2 bases from V and 11 from J, leaving 15 bases between them. CDR1 MNHNS and CDR2 SASEGT come from the germline V gene. The CDR3 is 13 residues long.

This clonotype was detected ten times or more. V is TRBV4-1 and J is TRBJ2-1; 8 nucleotides align to TRBD1. The CDR3 is made up of 14 amino acids. The germline V gene encodes CDR1 MGHRA and CDR2 YSYEKL. Trimming removed 3 bases from V and 3 bases from J; junction bases left unmatched: 1. The CDR3 loop reads CASSHGQGYNEQFF. In DNA form, the CDR3 reads TGCGCCAGCAGCCATGGACAGGGCTACAATGAGCAGTTCTTC.

This clonotype was found many times. The gene calls are TRBV7-8 and TRBJ2-7; D is uncertain. This CDR3 is built from 13 residues. Germline CDR1 SGHVS, CDR2 FQNEAQ. The V end lost 4 bases, the J end lost 6 bases, and 13 bases lay between the germline ends. CDR3 amino acids: CASSSPRGLEQYF. CDR3 DNA: TGTGCCAGCAGCTCCCCCCGCGGCCTCGAGCAGTACTTC.

The V gene is TRBV7-9, the J gene TRBJ2-7; no firm D call. The V end lost 6 bases, the J end lost 5 bases, and 17 bases lay between the germline ends. Germline CDR1 reads SEHNR; CDR2 reads FQNEAQ (reference sequence). This CDR3 is 14 amino acids long. This CDR3 reads CASSPRGASDEQYF. The CDR3 DNA reads TGTGCCAGCAGTCCCCGTGGCGCCAGCGACGAGCAGTACTTC.